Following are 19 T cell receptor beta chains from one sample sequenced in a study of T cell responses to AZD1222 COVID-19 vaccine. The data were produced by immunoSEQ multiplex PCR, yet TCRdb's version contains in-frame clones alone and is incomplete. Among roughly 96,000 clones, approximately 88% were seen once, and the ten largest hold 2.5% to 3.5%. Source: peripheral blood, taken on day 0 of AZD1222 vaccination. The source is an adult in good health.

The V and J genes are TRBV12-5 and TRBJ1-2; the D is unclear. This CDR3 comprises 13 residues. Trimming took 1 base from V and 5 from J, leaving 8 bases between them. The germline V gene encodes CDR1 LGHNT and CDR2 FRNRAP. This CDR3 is CASGLEARYGYTF. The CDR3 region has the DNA TGTGCTAGTGGTTTGGAGGCGCGGTATGGCTACACCTTC.

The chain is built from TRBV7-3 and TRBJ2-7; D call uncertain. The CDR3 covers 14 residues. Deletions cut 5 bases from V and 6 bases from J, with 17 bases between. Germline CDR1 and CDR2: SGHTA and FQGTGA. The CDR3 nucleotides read TGTGCCAGCAGCCGAGATCTCGACGGCGGCGAGCAGTACTTC. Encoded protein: CASSRDLDGGEQYF.

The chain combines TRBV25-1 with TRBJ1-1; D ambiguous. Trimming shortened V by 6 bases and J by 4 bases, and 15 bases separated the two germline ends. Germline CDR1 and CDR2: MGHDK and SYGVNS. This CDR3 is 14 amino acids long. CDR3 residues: CASRSRGWGTEAFF. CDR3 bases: TGTGCCAGCAGGAGTCGAGGTTGGGGCACTGAAGCTTTCTTT.

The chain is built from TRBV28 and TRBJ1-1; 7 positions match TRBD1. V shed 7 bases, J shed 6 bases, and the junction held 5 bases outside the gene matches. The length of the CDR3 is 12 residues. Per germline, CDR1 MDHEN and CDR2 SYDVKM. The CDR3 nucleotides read TGTGCCAGCAATACAGGGGTCCCTGAAGCTTTCTTT. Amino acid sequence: CASNTGVPEAFF. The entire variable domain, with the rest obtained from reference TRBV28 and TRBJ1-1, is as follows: DVKVTQSSRYLVKRTGEKVFLECVQDMDHENMFWYRQDPGLGLRLIYFSYDVKMKEKGDIPEGYSVSREKKERFSLILESASTNQTSMYLCASNTGVPEAFFGQGTRLTVV.

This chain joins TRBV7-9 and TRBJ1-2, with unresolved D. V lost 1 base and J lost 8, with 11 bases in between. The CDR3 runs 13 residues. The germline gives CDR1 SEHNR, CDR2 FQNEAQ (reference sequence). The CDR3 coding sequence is TGTGCCAGCAGCTTAGGGTCAGGTCCCGGCTACACCTTC. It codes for CASSLGSGPGYTF.

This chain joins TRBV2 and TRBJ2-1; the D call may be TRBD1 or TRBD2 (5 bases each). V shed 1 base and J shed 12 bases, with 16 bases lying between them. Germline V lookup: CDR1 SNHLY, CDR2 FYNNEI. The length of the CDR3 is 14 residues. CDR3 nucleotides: TGTGCCAGCAGTGAAGGGACTTTGGGGGAGAGGCAGTTCTTC. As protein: CASSEGTLGERQFF.

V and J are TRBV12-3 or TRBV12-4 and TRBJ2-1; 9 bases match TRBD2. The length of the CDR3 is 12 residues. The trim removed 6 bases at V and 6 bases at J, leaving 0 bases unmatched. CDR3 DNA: TGTGCCAGCAGACTAGCGGGCAATGAGCAGTTCTTC. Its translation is CASRLAGNEQFF.

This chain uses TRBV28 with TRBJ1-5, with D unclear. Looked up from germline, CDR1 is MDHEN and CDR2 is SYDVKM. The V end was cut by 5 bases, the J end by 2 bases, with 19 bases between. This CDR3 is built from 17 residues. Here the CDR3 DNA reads TGTGCCAGCAGTCGCCTCCGGGGTTCTTGGGGCAATCAGCCCCAGCATTTT. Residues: CASSRLRGSWGNQPQHF. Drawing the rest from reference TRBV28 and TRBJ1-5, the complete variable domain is DVKVTQSSRYLVKRTGEKVFLECVQDMDHENMFWYRQDPGLGLRLIYFSYDVKMKEKGDIPEGYSVSREKKERFSLILESASTNQTSMYLCASSRLRGSWGNQPQHFGDGTRLSIL.

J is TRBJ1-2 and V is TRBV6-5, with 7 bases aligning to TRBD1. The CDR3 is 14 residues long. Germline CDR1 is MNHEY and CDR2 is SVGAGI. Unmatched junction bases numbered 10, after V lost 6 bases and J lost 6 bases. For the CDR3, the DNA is TGTGCCAGCAGCATTAGGACAGGCCCGAATGGCTACACCTTC. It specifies CASSIRTGPNGYTF.

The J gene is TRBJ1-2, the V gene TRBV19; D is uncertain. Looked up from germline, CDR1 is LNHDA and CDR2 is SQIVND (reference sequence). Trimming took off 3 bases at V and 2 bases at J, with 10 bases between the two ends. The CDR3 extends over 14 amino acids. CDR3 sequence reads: CASSIGSGNYGYTF. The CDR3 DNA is TGTGCCAGTAGTATCGGTTCGGGAAACTATGGCTACACCTTC.

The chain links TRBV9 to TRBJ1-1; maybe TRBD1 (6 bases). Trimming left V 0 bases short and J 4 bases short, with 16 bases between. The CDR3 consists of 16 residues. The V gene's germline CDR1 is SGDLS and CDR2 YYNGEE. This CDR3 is CASSVGLLTGPTEAFF. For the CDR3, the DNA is TGTGCCAGCAGCGTAGGATTGTTGACAGGACCCACTGAAGCTTTCTTT. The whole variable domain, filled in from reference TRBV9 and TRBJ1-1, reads DSGVTQTPKHLITATGQRVTLRCSPRSGDLSVYWYQQSLDQGLQFLIQYYNGEERAKGNILERFSAQQFPDLHSELNLSSLELGDSALYFCASSVGLLTGPTEAFFGQGTRLTVV.

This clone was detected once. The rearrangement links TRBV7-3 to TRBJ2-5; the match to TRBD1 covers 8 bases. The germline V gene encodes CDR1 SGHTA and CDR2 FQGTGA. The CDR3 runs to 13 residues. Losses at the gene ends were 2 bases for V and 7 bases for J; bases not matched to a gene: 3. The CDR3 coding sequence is TGTGCCAGCAGCTTAGAACAGGGGGGGACCCAGTACTTC. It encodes CASSLEQGGTQYF.

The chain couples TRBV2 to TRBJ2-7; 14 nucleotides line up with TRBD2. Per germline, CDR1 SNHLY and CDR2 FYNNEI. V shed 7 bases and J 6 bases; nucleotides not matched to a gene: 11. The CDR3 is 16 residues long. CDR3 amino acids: CASTPHGTSGRIEQYF. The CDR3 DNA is TGTGCCAGCACCCCCCACGGGACTAGCGGGAGAATCGAGCAGTACTTC.

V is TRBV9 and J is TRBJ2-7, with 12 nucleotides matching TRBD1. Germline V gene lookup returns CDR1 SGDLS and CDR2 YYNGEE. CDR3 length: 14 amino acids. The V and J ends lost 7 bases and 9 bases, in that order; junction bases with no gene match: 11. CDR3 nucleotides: TGTGCCAGCGGGCCGGGGACAGGGGGCCTTGGGCAGTACTTC. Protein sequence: CASGPGTGGLGQYF.

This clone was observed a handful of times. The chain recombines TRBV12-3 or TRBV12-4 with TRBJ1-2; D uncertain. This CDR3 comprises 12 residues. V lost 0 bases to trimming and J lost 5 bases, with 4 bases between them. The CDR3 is CASSLAGYGYTF. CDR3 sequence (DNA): TGTGCCAGCAGTTTAGCAGGGTATGGCTACACCTTC.

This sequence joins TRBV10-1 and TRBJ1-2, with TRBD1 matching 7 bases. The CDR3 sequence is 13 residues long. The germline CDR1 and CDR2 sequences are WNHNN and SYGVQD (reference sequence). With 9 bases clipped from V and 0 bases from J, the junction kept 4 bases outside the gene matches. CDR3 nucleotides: TGCGCCAGGACAGGGTACGCTAACTATGGCTACACCTTC. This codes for CARTGYANYGYTF.

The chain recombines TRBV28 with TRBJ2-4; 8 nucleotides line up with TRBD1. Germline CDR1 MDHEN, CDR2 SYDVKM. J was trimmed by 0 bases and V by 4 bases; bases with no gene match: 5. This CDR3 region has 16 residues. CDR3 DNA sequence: TGTGCCAGCAGTTACAGACAGGGGATAGCCAAAAACATTCAGTACTTC. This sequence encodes CASSYRQGIAKNIQYF. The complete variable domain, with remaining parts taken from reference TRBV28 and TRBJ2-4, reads DVKVTQSSRYLVKRTGEKVFLECVQDMDHENMFWYRQDPGLGLRLIYFSYDVKMKEKGDIPEGYSVSREKKERFSLILESASTNQTSMYLCASSYRQGIAKNIQYFGAGTRLSVL.

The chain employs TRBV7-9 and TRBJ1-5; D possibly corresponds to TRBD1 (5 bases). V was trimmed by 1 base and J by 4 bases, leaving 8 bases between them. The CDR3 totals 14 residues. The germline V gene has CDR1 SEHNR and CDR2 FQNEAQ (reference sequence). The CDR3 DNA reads TGTGCCAGCAGCTTAGGGGGGGGAAATCAGCCCCAGCATTTT. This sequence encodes CASSLGGGNQPQHF.

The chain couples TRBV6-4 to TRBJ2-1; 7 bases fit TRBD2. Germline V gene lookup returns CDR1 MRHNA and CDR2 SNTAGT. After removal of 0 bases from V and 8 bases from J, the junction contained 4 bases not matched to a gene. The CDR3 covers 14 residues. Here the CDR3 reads CASSDSITSDEQFF. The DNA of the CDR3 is TGTGCCAGCAGTGACTCGATTACTAGCGATGAGCAGTTCTTC.